This TCR beta chain was sequenced for a study of T cells in tuberculosis. In the study overall: This South African cohort compared adolescents with or without latent tuberculosis against adults with active tuberculosis. Whole-study findings and limits: Selection depended on which cryopreserved specimens were available.

TCRdb's copy holds only in-frame clones and misses some; the assay was immunoSEQ multiplex PCR. The data contain under 50,000 clones, roughly 96% of them seen just once; the ten biggest clones take up around 3.5%. The junction had 3 bases not matched to a gene; V was cut back by 0 bases and J by 2 bases. The CDR3 extends over 15 amino acids. Germline V gene data show CDR1 as MGHRA and CDR2 as YSYEKL. A remark on this clone: Its antigen is not identified.

Sequenced input: PBMCs. The chain uses TRBV4-1 and TRBJ1-1, with 7 bases that match TRBD1. The source is a donor aged 10 to 29 with latent tuberculosis or without tuberculosis infection. The CDR3 region has the DNA TGCGCCAGCAGCCAAGAGGAGGGGGCAAACACTGAAGCTTTCTTT. As protein: CASSQEEGANTEAFF.